This T cell receptor (beta chain) was obtained from a study of vaccination and CD4 T cells after COVID-19. Treatment described: approximately nine-day PBMC culture with coronavirus spike peptide pools or control peptides (ViraFEST assay). Expansion of antigen-specific T cells with peptide pools by ViraFEST preceded sequencing of TCRs. The authors cultured around 1.9 million PBMCs per well with 7.5 to 10 IU/ml IL-2 and about 9.4 ug/ml peptide pools. It was after 10 to 11 days of culture that CD4+ T cells were isolated by negative selection. Trimming took 4 bases from V and 10 from J, leaving 14 bases between them. This CDR3 comprises 13 residues. Per the germline V gene, CDR1 is MNHNS and CDR2 is SASEGT. Cultured CD4+ T cell DNA underwent sequencing with the Oncomine TCR Beta short-read assay. From cultured CD4+ T cells, genomic DNA was extracted. TCRdb called the PCR reads again in MiXCR, with one record for every CDR3 protein. The sample carries some 17,000 distinct CDR3 sequences, roughly 40% recorded once.

Comments on this clonotype: Its antigen is not known.

This receptor was obtained from a human donor who had recovered from COVID-19. Sequenced sample: CD4+ T cells from blood, cultured in vitro. The rearrangement links TRBV6-1 to TRBJ1-5; D not certain. CDR3 sequence reads: CASSGTQQSPQHF. The CDR3 DNA is TGTGCCAGCAGTGGAACCCAGCAATCCCCCCAGCATTTT.